The source of this T cell receptor (beta chain) is a study of CD8+ T cells in alopecia areata. CDR1 and CDR2 (germline): SGHTA, FQGNSA. Deletions cut 0 bases from V and 10 bases from J, with 13 bases between. This CDR3 is 14 amino acids long. RNA, once extracted, was reverse transcribed into cDNA for use as the sequencing template. Some clones are missing from TCRdb's copy, which holds only in-frame ones; the method was immunoSEQ multiplex PCR. The sample consists of 200,000 to 250,000 clones, 67% of them appearing once. The material sequenced was CD4+ T cells sorted from blood, taken at week 0. J is TRBJ2-1 and V is TRBV7-2; D not resolved. This clonotype was obtained from a human donor with alopecia areata. The CDR3 nucleotides read TGTGCCAGCAGCTTAGCCCAGGACCTCTTAGAGCAGTTCTTC. This gives the protein CASSLAQDLLEQFF.